This T cell receptor beta chain came from a study of immune cell composition in non-small cell lung cancer. As for this clone: Its antigen remains unknown.

Only in-frame clones appear in the TCRdb table, and some are missing; sequencing was by immunoSEQ multiplex PCR. Of some 2,500 clones listed, 65% to 80% are singletons. Findings of the study overall: Squamous carcinomas (75%) more often had tumour-associated clones >0.5% than adenocarcinomas (33%). Dominant in vivo tumour-associated clones were not shown to share tumour-reactive sequences.

V shed 4 bases, J shed 10 bases, and the junction held 8 bases outside the gene matches. Germline V gives CDR1 SGHVS, CDR2 FQNEAQ. CDR3 size: 13 residues. This sequence was found in a human donor with non-small cell lung cancer. V and J are TRBV7-8 and TRBJ1-1; 8 nucleotides match TRBD1. Material for sequencing was lung tumor tissue. CDR3 region: CASSSDRVERAFF. The CDR3 nucleotides are TGTGCCAGCAGCTCGGACAGGGTAGAAAGAGCTTTCTTT.